Detailed here is one T cell receptor beta chain. Produced via immunoSEQ multiplex PCR; TCRdb's table is partial and in-frame only. This sample yields about 41,000 clones, of which 65% to 80% are seen a single time; 20% to 25% belongs to the top ten. The data stem from a study of PD-1 blockade in classical Hodgkin lymphoma. Each patient experienced a relapse that followed autologous stem cell transplantation, and brentuximab vedotin exposure varied. This CDR3 has 14 residues. Germline V gene data show CDR1 as MGHRA and CDR2 as YSYEKL. The germline V and J ends were trimmed by 4 bases and 5 bases, with 12 bases remaining between them.

The sequences come from peripheral blood mononuclear cells (PBMCs), collected at baseline. V usage is TRBV4-1 and J usage is TRBJ1-3, with D maybe TRBD1 (5 bases). This clonotype originated in a human donor with classical Hodgkin lymphoma. The CDR3 here is CASSRVGDRNTIYF. The CDR3 DNA sequence: TGCGCCAGCAGCCGGGTGGGGGATCGAAACACCATATATTTT.